The 15 T cell receptor beta chains given below trace back to one sample, sequenced in a study of T cells in Graves' hyperthyroidism and ophthalmopathy. From RNA transcripts, TCR beta CDR3 regions were amplified. Primed by the HTBI set, a first-round RT-PCR was run on the TCR CDR3. TCRdb ran MiXCR on the multiplex PCR reads and lists one entry per CDR3 protein. Seen here are just under 750,000 distinct CDR3 sequences, about 35% observed once, and the top ten hold 30% to 40%. The specimen sequenced was blood. The receptors stem from a woman between 40 and 50 years old with Graves' hyperthyroidism.

The chain uses TRBV10-2 and TRBJ2-1, with D possibly being TRBD2 (6 bases). The CDR3 totals 14 residues. V was clipped by 3 bases and J by 5 bases, with 11 bases between them. Germline lookup yields CDR1 WSHSY and CDR2 SAAADI. CDR3 sequence reads: CASSDLGLNNEQFF. CDR3 DNA: TGCGCCAGCAGTGACCTGGGACTCAACAATGAGCAGTTCTTC.

This clonotype appeared a few times. The rearrangement uses TRBV28 and TRBJ1-2; TRBD1 aligns across 7 bases. The junction had 14 bases not matched to a gene; V was cut back by 6 bases and J by 7 bases. The CDR3 has 15 residues. Per germline, CDR1 MDHEN and CDR2 SYDVKM. This CDR3 reads CASRKVDRASGGYTF. For the CDR3, the DNA is TGTGCCAGCAGGAAGGTCGACAGGGCGTCCGGTGGCTACACCTTC.

With regard to this clonotype: A junction end diverges from the germline sequence, so it may reflect a read error. The rearrangement joins TRBV6-1 to TRBJ1-1; tentatively, D is TRBD1 (6 bases). The CDR3 has 14 residues. CDR1 MNHNS and CDR2 SASEGT come from the germline V gene. CDR3 sequence reads: CASSSQQGGTEALF. In DNA form, the CDR3 reads TGTGCCAGCAGTAGCCAACAGGGAGGAACTGAAGCTCTCTTT.

This clonotype was seen repeatedly, ten times or more. The chain recombines TRBV5-1 with TRBJ2-2; no clear D gene. The CDR3 is 15 amino acids. The germline V gene has CDR1 SGHRS and CDR2 YFSETQ. The ends were cut back, 7 bases at V and 0 bases at J, with 13 bases in the middle. CDR3 DNA: TGCGCCAGCTGTGCGACGGACGCGAACACCGGGGAGCTGTTTTTT. Translation: CASCATDANTGELFF. Drawing the rest from reference TRBV5-1 and TRBJ2-2, the complete variable domain is KAGVTQTPRYLIKTRGQQVTLSCSPISGHRSVSWYQQTPGQGLQFLFEYFSETQRNKGNFPGRFSGRQFSNSRSEMNVSTLELGDSALYLCASCATDANTGELFFGEGSRLTVL.

The chain has TRBV18 and TRBJ1-3; D remains unclear. Germline CDR1 reads KGHSH; CDR2 reads LQKENI. V was trimmed by 0 bases and J by 1 base, leaving 10 bases between them. The CDR3 totals 16 residues. CDR3 sequence (DNA): TGTGCCAGCTCACCACCGGAGCGGAGATCTGGAAACACCATATATTTT. Its translation is CASSPPERRSGNTIYF.

The J gene is TRBJ2-2, the V gene TRBV10-3, with 8 nucleotides matching TRBD2. V was clipped by 10 bases and J by 7 bases; unmatched bases: 8. This CDR3 has 13 residues. Germline V CDR1 and CDR2: ENHRY, SYGVKD. The CDR3 nucleotides are TGTGCCACGAGAAGTAGCGGGGACGGGGAGCTGTTTTTT. This codes for CATRSSGDGELFF.

Comment on this clonotype: Sequence at one end of the junction differs from germline and may be a read error. V and J are TRBV6-1 and TRBJ2-7, with 8 bases identical to TRBD1. CDR3 length: 11 residues. CDR1 and CDR2 from the germline V gene are MNHNS and SASEGT. CDR3 loop: CATSETGDRYF. The CDR3 DNA follows: TGTGCCACCAGTGAGACAGGGGATAGGTACTTC.

This chain uses TRBV29-1 with TRBJ2-6; maybe TRBD1 (6 bases). V lost 7 bases and J lost 2, with 15 bases in between. The CDR3 runs to 15 residues. Germline V gives CDR1 SQVTM, CDR2 ANQGSEA. This chain's CDR3 is CSAKGTGPGANVLTF. The CDR3 DNA follows: TGCAGCGCCAAAGGAACAGGGCCTGGGGCCAACGTCCTGACTTTC.

This clonotype was picked up many times. The chain recombines TRBV12-3 or TRBV12-4 with TRBJ1-2; unclear D gene. V dropped 5 bases and J dropped 8 bases, with 15 bases sitting between them. The CDR3 length is 13 residues. This CDR3 is CASSPQDLNGYTF. The CDR3 bases are TGTGCCAGCAGTCCCCAAGACCTGAACGGCTACACCTTC.

This clonotype has a handful of counts. Mismatch with germline at one junction end may stem from a read error. The genes are TRBV5-1 and TRBJ2-2, with a possible D match to TRBD2 (6 bases). The V gene's germline CDR1 is SGHRS and CDR2 YFSETQ. The CDR3 runs to 13 residues. CDR3 sequence: CASSLEGTGGLFF. The CDR3 DNA is TGCGCCAGCAGCCTGGAGGGGACTGGGGGGCTGTTTTTT.

Worth noting for this clonotype: At one end the junction does not follow the germline gene, possibly because of a read error. The chain is built from TRBV7-9 and TRBJ1-2; 12 bases fit TRBD1. Germline V gives CDR1 SEHNR, CDR2 FQNEAQ (reference sequence). The CDR3 sequence is 16 residues long. The chain's CDR3 is CASSSLSGTGGDGYTF. CDR3 nucleotide sequence: TGCGCCAGCAGCTCACTCTCCGGGACAGGGGGCGATGGCTACACCTTC.

This chain uses TRBV6-1 with TRBJ2-5; 11 bases align to TRBD2. The CDR3 is 17 residues long. V gave up 5 bases and J gave up 1 base; unmatched junction bases: 9. CDR1 is MNHNS and CDR2 is SASEGT in the germline V gene. The CDR3 loop reads CASSRHPLAGGQETQYF. CDR3 DNA: TGTGCCAGCAGTCGCCACCCTCTAGCGGGGGGCCAAGAGACCCAGTACTTC.

This clonotype was picked up many times. The rearrangement uses TRBV5-1 and TRBJ1-5; 7 bases align to TRBD1. The germline V gene has CDR1 SGHRS and CDR2 YFSETQ. The V segment lost 2 bases and the J segment 7 bases; nucleotides outside the gene matches: 6. The CDR3 length is 14 residues. The CDR3 DNA is TGCGCCAGCAGCTTAGGGACAGAAGGCCAGCCCCAGCATTTT. Translating it yields CASSLGTEGQPQHF.

The rearrangement joins TRBV29-1 to TRBJ2-7; tentatively, D is TRBD1 (5 bases). V lost 8 bases and J 2 bases, leaving 13 bases between the germline ends. CDR1 SQVTM and CDR2 ANQGSEA come from the germline V gene. The CDR3 is 12 residues long. CDR3 loop: CSQGAGTYEQYF. The CDR3 DNA sequence: TGCAGCCAAGGTGCAGGGACCTACGAGCAGTACTTC.

A remark on this clonotype: This could be a read error, since a much larger clone is one nucleotide away. The rearrangement joins TRBV19 to TRBJ2-7; TRBD2 agrees at 7 bases. The CDR3 runs to 15 residues. CDR1 and CDR2 from the germline V gene are LNHDA and SQIVND (reference sequence). Germline trimming cut 1 base from V and 6 bases from J; bases unmatched to any gene: 9. The CDR3 here is CASSIGPAGFGEQYF. In nucleotides, the CDR3 is TGTGCCAGTAGTATAGGGCCAGCGGGATTCGGCGAGCAGTACTTC.